The clone carrying this T cell receptor (beta chain) was picked up one time. Antigen specificity is unknown. Libraries were prepared by immunoSEQ multiplex PCR; TCRdb keeps only in-frame clonotypes and omits some of them. The profile shows over 100,000 clones, roughly 90% of them singletons. The sample originates from a study of T cell responses to AZD1222 COVID-19 vaccine. General study findings and limits: Mostly white British, mostly female donors; authors suggested clonal diversity may be underestimated.

The CDR3 loop spans 13 amino acids. V lost 6 bases to trimming and J lost 4 bases, with 12 bases between them. The material sequenced was peripheral blood, taken on day 0 of AZD1222 vaccination. The source is an adult in good health. V is TRBV12-3 or TRBV12-4 and J is TRBJ1-1; D gene ambiguous. CDR3 sequence: CASRSQASTEAFF. CDR3 nucleotides: TGTGCCAGCAGATCTCAGGCGAGCACTGAAGCTTTCTTT.